These 8 T cell receptor beta chains were all obtained from the same sample, sequenced in a study of blood T cells in healthy people across ages. Alongside a J-beta primer mix, a sample-barcoded 5' primer served in a second PCR lasting about 6 to 12 cycles. TCRdb re-called the 5' RACE reads with MiXCR, one entry per CDR3 protein. The repertoire includes hundreds of thousands of distinct CDR3 sequences, 52% of them detected once, and under 60% sits in the top ten. Sequencing was performed on blood. The receptors stem from a man in his sixties in good health.

This clonotype was recorded only once. The chain combines TRBV18 with TRBJ2-5; D gene ambiguous. Germline V gene data show CDR1 as KGHSH and CDR2 as LQKENI. The CDR3 runs 15 residues. V lost 6 bases to trimming and J lost 2 bases, with 16 bases between them. CDR3 in amino acids: CASSPGQPKQETQYF. Written as DNA, the CDR3 is TGTGCCAGCTCTCCTGGGCAGCCTAAACAAGAGACCCAGTACTTC. Filled out from reference TRBV18 and TRBJ2-5, the complete variable domain reads NAGVMQNPRHLVRRRGQEARLRCSPMKGHSHVYWYRQLPEEGLKFMVYLQKENIIDESGMPKERFSAEFPKEGPSILRIQQVVRGDSAAYFCASSPGQPKQETQYFGPGTRLLVL.

The rearrangement links TRBV29-1 to TRBJ2-4; 9 positions match TRBD2. CDR3 length: 16 residues. J lost 6 bases, V lost 1 base, and 10 bases had no gene match. Germline V gene data show CDR1 as SQVTM and CDR2 as ANQGSEA. This chain's CDR3 is CSVEGPPGSGRNIQYF. As DNA, the CDR3 is TGCAGCGTTGAAGGGCCTCCGGGTAGCGGGAGAAACATTCAGTACTTC.

Ten or more counts support this clonotype. The chain combines TRBV12-3 or TRBV12-4 with TRBJ2-5; TRBD2 agrees at 12 bases. V gave up 6 bases and J gave up 4 bases; unmatched junction bases: 3. The CDR3 length is 14 residues. The CDR3 reads CASSPGLAGETQYF. In nucleotides, the CDR3 is TGTGCCAGCAGCCCGGGACTAGCGGGAGAGACCCAGTACTTC.

The gene calls are TRBV7-9 and TRBJ2-7; D remains unclear. This CDR3 has 16 residues. Looked up from germline, CDR1 is SEHNR and CDR2 is FQNEAQ (reference sequence). The ends were cut back, 2 bases at V and 7 bases at J, with 21 bases in the middle. DNA for the CDR3: TGTGCCAGCAGCTTAAAAGGTACTCTCTCCTACAATGAGCAGTACTTC. Translation: CASSLKGTLSYNEQYF.

This chain links TRBV14 with TRBJ2-4; D possibly matches TRBD1 or TRBD2 (6 bases each). TRBJ2-7 matches the DNA end more closely, so the J call is doubtful. There are 15 residues in the CDR3. Germline CDR1 reads SGHDN; CDR2 reads FVKESK. CDR3 region: CASSQAGAGTYEQYF. The CDR3 nucleotides read TGTGCCAGCAGCCAAGCGGGGGCAGGGACCTACGAGCAGTACTTC.

The chain couples TRBV5-1 to TRBJ2-1; TRBD2 matches 7 bases. Germline assignment: CDR1 SGHRS and CDR2 YFSETQ. V lost 1 base, J lost 3 bases, and 4 bases stayed unmatched. The CDR3 contains 15 residues. CDR3 DNA sequence: TGCGCCAGCAGCTTGATGGCTAGCGGCTACAATGAGCAGTTCTTC. It specifies CASSLMASGYNEQFF.

This clonotype was observed a handful of times. For the CDR3, the DNA is TGCAGTGCCGGGGACACCACCTACGAGCAGTACTTC. It encodes CSAGDTTYEQYF. The chain carries TRBV20-1 and TRBJ2-7; D may be TRBD1 (6 bases). CDR1 and CDR2 (germline): DFQATT, SNEGSKA (reference sequence). CDR3 length: 12 residues. Between the trimmed V and J ends, which lost 6 bases and 2 bases, there was a span of 11 bases.

This clonotype was counted ten times or more. The genes are TRBV4-2 and TRBJ2-2; 7 bases line up with TRBD1. The CDR3 sequence is 17 residues long. Germline CDR1 LGHNA, CDR2 YNFKEQ. The junction had 8 bases not matched to a gene; V was cut back by 4 bases and J by 0 bases. The CDR3 is CASSLVPGQTNTGELFF. The CDR3 DNA sequence: TGTGCCAGCAGCCTAGTCCCGGGACAGACGAACACCGGGGAGCTGTTTTTT.